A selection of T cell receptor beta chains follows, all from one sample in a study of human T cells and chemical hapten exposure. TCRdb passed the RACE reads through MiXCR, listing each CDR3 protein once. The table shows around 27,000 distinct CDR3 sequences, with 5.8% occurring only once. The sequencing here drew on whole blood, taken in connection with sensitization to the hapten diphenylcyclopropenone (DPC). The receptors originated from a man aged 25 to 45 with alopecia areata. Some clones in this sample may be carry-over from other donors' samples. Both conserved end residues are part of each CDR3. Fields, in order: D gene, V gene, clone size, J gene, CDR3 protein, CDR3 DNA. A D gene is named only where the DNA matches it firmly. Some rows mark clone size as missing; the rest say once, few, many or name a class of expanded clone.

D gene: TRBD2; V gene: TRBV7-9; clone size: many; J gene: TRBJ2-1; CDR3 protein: CASSLMSGGNNEQFF; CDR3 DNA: TGTGCCAGCAGCCTTATGAGCGGGGGGAACAATGAGCAGTTCTTC
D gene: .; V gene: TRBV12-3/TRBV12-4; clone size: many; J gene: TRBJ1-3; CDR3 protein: CASSPQAYLSGNTIYF; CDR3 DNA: TGTGCCAGCAGTCCCCAGGCGTACCTCTCTGGAAACACCATATATTTT
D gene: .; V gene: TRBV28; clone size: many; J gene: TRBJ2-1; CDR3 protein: CASTLGEAVNEQFF; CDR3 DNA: TGTGCCAGCACCCTGGGGGAAGCCGTTAATGAGCAGTTCTTC
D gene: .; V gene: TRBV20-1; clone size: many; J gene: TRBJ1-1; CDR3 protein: CSARSPLKNTEAFF; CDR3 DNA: TGCAGTGCTAGATCCCCACTTAAGAACACTGAAGCTTTCTTT
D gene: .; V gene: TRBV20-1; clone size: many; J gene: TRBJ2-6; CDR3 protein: CSARDFSSRSGANVLTF; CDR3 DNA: TGCAGTGCTAGAGATTTCAGTAGCCGCTCTGGGGCCAACGTCCTGACTTTC
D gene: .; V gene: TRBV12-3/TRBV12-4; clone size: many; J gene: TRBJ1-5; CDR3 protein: CASSPQGGANQPQHF; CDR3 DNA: TGTGCCAGCAGTCCACAGGGAGGGGCCAATCAGCCCCAGCATTTT
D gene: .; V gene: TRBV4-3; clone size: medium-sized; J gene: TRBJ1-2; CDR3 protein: CASSPGSSYGYTF; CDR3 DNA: TGCGCCAGCAGCCCTGGGTCCTCCTATGGCTACACCTTC
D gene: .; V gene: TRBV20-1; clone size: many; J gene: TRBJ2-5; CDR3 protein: CSAPGLQETQYF; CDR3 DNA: TGCAGTGCCCCGGGACTCCAAGAGACCCAGTACTTC
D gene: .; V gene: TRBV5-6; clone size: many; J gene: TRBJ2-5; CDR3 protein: CASSLIGAETQYF; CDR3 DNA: TGTGCCAGCAGCTTAATAGGGGCCGAGACCCAGTACTTC
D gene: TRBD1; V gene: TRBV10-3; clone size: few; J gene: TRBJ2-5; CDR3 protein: CASSWTGVETQYF; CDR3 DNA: TGTGCCTCCTCATGGACAGGGGTTGAGACCCAGTACTTC
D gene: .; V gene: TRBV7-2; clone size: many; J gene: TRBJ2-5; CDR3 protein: CASSTGSIQETQYF; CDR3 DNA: TGTGCCAGCAGTACAGGGAGCATCCAAGAGACCCAGTACTTC
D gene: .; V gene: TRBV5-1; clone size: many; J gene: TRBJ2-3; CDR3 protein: CASSRDSTDTQYF; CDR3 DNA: TGCGCCAGCAGCCGGGACAGCACAGATACGCAGTATTTT
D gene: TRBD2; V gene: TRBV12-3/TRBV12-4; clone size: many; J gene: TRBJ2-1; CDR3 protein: CASKEASGWRNEQFF; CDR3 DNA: TGTGCCAGCAAGGAGGCTAGCGGGTGGCGCAATGAGCAGTTCTTC
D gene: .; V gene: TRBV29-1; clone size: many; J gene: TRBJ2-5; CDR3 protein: CSVDVGTETQYF; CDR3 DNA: TGCAGCGTTGATGTAGGGACAGAGACCCAGTACTTC
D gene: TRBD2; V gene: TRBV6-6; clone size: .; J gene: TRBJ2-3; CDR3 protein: CASSTGTSGDTQYF; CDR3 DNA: TGTGCCAGCAGCACCGGGACTAGCGGAGATACGCAGTATTTT
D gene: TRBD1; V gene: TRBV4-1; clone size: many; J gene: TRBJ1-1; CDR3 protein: CASSQGLGGGGAGTEAFF; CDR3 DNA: TGCGCCAGCAGCCAAGGCTTAGGGGGAGGGGGCGCGGGCACTGAAGCTTTCTTT
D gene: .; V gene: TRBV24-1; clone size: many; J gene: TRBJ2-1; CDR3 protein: CATSGPPGNEQFF; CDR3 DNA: TGTGCCACCAGTGGGCCCCCGGGGAATGAGCAGTTCTTC
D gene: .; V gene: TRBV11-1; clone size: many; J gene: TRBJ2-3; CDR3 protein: CASSRTQDTQYF; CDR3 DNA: TGTGCCAGCAGCCGGACCCAAGATACGCAGTATTTT
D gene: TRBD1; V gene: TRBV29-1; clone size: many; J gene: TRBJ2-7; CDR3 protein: CSARDRNHEQYF; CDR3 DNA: TGCAGCGCGAGGGACAGAAATCACGAGCAGTACTTC
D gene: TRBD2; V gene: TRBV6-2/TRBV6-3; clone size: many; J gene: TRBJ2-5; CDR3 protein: CASGLPGNSGIGETQYF; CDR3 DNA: TGTGCCAGCGGCCTCCCAGGAAATAGCGGGATTGGAGAGACCCAGTACTTC
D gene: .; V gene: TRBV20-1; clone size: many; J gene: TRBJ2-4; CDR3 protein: CSATGGIAKNIQYF; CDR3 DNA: TGCAGTGCTACCGGTGGGATAGCCAAAAACATTCAGTACTTC
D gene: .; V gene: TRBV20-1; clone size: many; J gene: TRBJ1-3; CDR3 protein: CSATGPSLNTIYF; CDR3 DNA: TGCAGTGCTACGGGACCCTCTCTTAACACCATATATTTT
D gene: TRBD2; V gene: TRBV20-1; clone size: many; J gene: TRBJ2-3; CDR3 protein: CSASPASGHTDTQYF; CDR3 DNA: TGCAGTGCTAGTCCGGCTAGCGGCCACACAGATACGCAGTATTTT
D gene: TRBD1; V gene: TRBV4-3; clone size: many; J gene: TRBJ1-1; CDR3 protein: CASSQAKGAFTEAFF; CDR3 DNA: TGCGCCAGCAGCCAAGCTAAGGGGGCTTTTACTGAAGCTTTCTTT
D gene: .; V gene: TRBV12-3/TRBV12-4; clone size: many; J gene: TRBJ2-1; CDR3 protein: CASSQGAWNGNEQFF; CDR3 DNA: TGTGCCAGCAGCCAAGGGGCCTGGAACGGCAATGAGCAGTTCTTC
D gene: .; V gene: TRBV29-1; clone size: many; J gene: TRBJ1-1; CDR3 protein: CSVEGRNTEAFF; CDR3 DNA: TGCAGCGTTGAGGGACGGAACACTGAAGCTTTCTTT
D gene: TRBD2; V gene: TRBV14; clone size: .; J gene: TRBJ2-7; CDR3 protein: CASSQQASGYYEQYF; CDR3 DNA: TGTGCCAGCAGCCAACAAGCTAGCGGTTACTACGAGCAGTACTTC
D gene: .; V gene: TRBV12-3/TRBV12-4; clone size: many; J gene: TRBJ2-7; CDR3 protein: CASSLNAPSYEQYF; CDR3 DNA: TGTGCCAGCAGTTTGAATGCTCCCTCCTACGAGCAGTACTTC
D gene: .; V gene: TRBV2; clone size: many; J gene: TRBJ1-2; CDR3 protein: CASSEGGPYGYTF; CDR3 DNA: TGTGCCAGCAGTGAGGGGGGCCCCTATGGCTACACCTTC
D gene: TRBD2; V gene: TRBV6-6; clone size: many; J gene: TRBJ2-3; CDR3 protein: CASSYTRLADSTDTQYF; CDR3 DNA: TGTGCCAGCAGTTACACAAGACTAGCGGATAGCACAGATACGCAGTATTTT
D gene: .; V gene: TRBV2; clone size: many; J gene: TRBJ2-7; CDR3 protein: CASRVYEQYF; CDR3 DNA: TGTGCCAGTCGGGTTTACGAGCAGTACTTC
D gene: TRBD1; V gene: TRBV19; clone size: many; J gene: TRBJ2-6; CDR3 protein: CASSRDRGFLSGANVLTF; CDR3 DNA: TGTGCCAGTAGTCGGGACAGGGGCTTTCTCTCTGGGGCCAACGTCCTGACTTTC
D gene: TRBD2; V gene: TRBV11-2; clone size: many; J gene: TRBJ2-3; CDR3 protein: CASSLGTLTSGRTDTQYF; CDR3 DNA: TGTGCCAGCAGCTTAGGGACCCTGACTAGCGGGAGAACAGATACGCAGTATTTT